The sequence of this TCR beta chain was determined in a study of T cell responses to AZD1222 COVID-19 vaccine. Overall study findings and caveats: Among vaccine-associated CD4 TCRs, coverage spanned spike, with dominance at 160-218 and 743-854. Seropositive status at baseline applied to only 5 to 7 AZD1222 recipients.

Trimming took off 4 bases at V and 1 base at J, with 8 bases between the two ends. CDR1 and CDR2 from the germline V gene are MGHRA and YSYEKL. The CDR3 extends over 14 amino acids. Using immunoSEQ multiplex PCR, the repertoire was profiled, and TCRdb retains in-frame clones only, with some absent. The sample holds roughly 110,000 clones; approximately 89% are singletons and the top ten take about 20%. The table lists this clone with a count of one. The antigen is unknown. This rearrangement joins TRBV4-1 to TRBJ1-5; D is unclear. Sequencing used peripheral blood, obtained on day 0 of AZD1222 vaccination. This sequence was found in an adult in good health. The CDR3 DNA follows: TGCGCCAGCAGCCTCGGAGGGAGCAATCAGCCCCAGCATTTT. Its protein is CASSLGGSNQPQHF.